This TCR beta chain was sequenced in a study of graft-versus-host responses after intestinal transplantation. For this clone: What it binds is not known.

Trimming took off 8 bases at V and 0 bases at J, with 17 bases between the two ends. Germline CDR1 reads MDHEN; CDR2 reads SYDVKM. This CDR3 comprises 15 residues. Repertoires were generated with immunoSEQ multiplex PCR, while TCRdb's copy carries only in-frame clones and drops some. The sample has tens of thousands of clones, 92% seen once. The material sequenced was unstimulated CD4+ T cells sorted from spleen or lymph node cells, taken before intestinal transplant. The sequence was collected from a human donor who received an intestinal transplant. The chain carries TRBV28 and TRBJ2-7, with D possibly being TRBD1 (6 bases). The CDR3 loop reads CASAAPGHISYEQYF. CDR3 bases: TGTGCCAGCGCAGCACCGGGACATATCTCCTACGAGCAGTACTTC.